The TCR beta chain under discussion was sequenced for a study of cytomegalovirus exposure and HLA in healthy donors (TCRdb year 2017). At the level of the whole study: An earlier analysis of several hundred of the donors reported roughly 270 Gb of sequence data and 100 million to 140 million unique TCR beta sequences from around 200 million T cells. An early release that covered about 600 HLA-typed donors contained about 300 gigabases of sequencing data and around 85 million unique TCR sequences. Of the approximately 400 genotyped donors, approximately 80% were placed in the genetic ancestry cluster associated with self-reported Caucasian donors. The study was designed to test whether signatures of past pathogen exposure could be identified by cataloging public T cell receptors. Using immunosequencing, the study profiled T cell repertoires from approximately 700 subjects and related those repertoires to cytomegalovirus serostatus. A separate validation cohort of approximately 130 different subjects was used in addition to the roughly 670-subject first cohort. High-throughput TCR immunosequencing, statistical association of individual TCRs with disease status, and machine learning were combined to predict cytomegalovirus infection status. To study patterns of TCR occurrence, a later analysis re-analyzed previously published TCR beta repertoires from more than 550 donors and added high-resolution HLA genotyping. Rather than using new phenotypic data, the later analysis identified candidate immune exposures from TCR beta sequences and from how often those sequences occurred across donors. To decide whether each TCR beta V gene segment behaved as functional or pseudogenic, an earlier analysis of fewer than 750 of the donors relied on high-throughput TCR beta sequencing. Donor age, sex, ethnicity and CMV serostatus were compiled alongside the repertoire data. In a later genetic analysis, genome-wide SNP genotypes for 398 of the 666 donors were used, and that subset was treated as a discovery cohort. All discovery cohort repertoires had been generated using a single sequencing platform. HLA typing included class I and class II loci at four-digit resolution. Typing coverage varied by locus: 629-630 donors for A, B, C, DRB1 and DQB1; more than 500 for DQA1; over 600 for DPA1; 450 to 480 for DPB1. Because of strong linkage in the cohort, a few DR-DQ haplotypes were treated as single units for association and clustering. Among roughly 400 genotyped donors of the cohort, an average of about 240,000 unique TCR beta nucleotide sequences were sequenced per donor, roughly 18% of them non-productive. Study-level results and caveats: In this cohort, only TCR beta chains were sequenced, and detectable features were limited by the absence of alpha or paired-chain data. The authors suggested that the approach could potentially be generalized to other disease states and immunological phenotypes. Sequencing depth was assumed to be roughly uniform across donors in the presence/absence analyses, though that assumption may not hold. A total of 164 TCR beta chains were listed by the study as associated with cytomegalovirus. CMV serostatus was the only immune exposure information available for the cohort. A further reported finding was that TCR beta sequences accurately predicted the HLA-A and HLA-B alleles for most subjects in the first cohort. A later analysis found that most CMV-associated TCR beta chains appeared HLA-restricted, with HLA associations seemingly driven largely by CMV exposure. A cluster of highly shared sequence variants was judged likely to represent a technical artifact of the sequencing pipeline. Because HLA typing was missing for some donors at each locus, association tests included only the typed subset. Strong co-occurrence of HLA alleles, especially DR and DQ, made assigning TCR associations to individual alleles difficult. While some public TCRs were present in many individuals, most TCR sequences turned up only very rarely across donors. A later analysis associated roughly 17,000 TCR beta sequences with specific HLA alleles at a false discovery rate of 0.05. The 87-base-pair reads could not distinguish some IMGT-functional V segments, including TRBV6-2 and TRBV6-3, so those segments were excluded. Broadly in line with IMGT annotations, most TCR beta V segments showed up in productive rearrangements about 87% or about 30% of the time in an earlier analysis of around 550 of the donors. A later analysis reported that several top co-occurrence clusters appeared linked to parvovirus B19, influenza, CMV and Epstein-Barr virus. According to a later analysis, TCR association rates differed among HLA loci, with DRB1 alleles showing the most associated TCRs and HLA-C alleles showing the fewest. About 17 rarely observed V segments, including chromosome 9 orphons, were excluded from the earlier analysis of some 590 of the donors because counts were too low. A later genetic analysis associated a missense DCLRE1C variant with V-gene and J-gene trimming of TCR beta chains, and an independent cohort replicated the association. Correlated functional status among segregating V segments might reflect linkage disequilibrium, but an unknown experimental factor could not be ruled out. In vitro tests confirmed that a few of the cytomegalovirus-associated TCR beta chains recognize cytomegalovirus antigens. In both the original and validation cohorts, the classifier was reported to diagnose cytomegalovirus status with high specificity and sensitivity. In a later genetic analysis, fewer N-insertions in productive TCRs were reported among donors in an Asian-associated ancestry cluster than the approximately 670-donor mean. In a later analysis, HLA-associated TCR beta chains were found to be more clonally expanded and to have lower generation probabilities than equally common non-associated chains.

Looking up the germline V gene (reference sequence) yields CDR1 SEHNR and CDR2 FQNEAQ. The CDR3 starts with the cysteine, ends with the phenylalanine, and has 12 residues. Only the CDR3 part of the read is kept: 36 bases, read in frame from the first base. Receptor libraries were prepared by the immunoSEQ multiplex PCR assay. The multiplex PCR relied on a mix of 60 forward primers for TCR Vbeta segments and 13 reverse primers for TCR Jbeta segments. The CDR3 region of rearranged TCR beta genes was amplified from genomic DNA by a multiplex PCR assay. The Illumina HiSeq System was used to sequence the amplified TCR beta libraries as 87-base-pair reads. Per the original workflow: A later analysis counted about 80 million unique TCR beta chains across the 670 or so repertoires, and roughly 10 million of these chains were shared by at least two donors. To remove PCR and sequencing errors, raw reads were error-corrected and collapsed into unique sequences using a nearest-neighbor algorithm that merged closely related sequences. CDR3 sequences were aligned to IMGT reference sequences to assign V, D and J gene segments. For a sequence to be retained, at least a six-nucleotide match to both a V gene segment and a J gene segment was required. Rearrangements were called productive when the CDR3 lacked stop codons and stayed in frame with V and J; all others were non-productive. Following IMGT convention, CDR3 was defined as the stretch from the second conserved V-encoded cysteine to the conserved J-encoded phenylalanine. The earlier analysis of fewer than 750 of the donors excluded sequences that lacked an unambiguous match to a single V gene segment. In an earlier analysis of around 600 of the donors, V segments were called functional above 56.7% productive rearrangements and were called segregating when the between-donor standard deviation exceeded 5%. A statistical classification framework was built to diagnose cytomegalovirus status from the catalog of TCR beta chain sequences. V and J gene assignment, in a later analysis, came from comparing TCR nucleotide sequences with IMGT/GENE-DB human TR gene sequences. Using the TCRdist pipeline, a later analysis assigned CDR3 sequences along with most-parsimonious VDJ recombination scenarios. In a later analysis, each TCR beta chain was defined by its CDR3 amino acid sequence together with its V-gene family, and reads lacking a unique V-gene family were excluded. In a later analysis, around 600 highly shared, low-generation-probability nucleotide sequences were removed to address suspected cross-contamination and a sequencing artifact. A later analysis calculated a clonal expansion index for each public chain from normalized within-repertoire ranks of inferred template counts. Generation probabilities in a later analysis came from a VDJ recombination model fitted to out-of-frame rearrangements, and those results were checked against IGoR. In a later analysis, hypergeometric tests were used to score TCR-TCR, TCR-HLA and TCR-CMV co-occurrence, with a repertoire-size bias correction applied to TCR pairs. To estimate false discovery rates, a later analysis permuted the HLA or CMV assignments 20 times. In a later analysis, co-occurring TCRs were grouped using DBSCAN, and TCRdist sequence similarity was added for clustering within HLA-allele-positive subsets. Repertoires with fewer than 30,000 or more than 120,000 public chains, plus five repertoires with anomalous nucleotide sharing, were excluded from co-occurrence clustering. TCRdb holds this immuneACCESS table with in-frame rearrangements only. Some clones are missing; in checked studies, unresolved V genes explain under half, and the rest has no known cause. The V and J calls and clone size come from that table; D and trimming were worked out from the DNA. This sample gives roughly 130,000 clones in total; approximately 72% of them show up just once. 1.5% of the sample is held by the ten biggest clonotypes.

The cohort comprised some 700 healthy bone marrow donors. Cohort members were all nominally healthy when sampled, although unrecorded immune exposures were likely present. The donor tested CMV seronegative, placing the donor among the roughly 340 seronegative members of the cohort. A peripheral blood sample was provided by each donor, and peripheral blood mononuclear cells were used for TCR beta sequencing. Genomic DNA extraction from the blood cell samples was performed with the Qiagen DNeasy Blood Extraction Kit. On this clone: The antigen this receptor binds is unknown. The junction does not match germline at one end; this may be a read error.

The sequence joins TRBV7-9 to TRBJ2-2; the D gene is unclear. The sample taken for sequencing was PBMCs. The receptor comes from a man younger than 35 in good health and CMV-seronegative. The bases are TGTTCCAGCAGCCCGGGCACCGGGGAGCTGTTTTTT. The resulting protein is CSSSPGTGELFF.